The rows below give T cell receptor beta chains drawn from one sample of a study of ipilimumab plus nivolumab after autologous stem cell transplantation. TCRdb's copy holds only in-frame clones and misses some; the assay was immunoSEQ multiplex PCR. Here the sample spans roughly 43,000 clones, approximately 91% being singletons. Sample: PBMCs, taken in a trial of ipilimumab plus nivolumab as post-transplant consolidation. All receptors derive from a male donor with multiple myeloma. Both conserved end residues are part of each CDR3. A D gene is named only where the DNA matches it firmly. Clone size, where shown, is once, few, many, or a class for clones that have expanded.

TRBJ1-1 . . TRBV19 TGTGCCAGTAGTTTAGGGAACGAAGGGTACACTGAAGCTTTCTTT CASSLGNEGYTEAFF
TRBJ2-1 . . TRBV21-1 TGTGCCAGCAGCAAAGGGCAGTACGATTCCTACAATGAGCAGTTCTTC CASSKGQYDSYNEQFF
TRBJ2-1 . . TRBV29-1 TGCAGCGTTGCTACCTCTTTGCGAAATGAGCAGTTCTTC CSVATSLRNEQFF
TRBJ1-2 . . TRBV5-1 TGCGCCAGCAGCTTGGGGCAGGGAGGATCAGGTGGCTACACCTTC CASSLGQGGSGGYTF
TRBJ2-5 TRBD1 . TRBV25-1 TGTGCCAGCAGTGAACCCCGGGTGACAGGGGGCTATCAAGAGACCCAGTACTTC CASSEPRVTGGYQETQYF
TRBJ2-5 . . TRBV6-5 TGTGCCAGCAGCACGGTACCTCAAGAGACCCAGTACTTC CASSTVPQETQYF
TRBJ2-1 . . TRBV6-5 TGTGCCAGCAGTTATGGGGGGGGCGAGTACAATGAGCAGTTCTTC CASSYGGGEYNEQFF
TRBJ1-5 . . TRBV7-2 TGTGCCAGCAGCCCAACGACGGCTAGCAATCAGCCCCAGCATTTT CASSPTTASNQPQHF
TRBJ2-7 TRBD1 once TRBV13 TGTGCCAGCAGCCTGGGACAGCTCTACGAGCAGTACTTC CASSLGQLYEQYF
TRBJ2-5 . . TRBV18 TGTGCCAGCTCCCAACAGGGAGGCGAGACCCAGTACTTC CASSQQGGETQYF
TRBJ2-3 . . TRBV28 TGTGCCAGCAGCCCCTACGGGGCTAGCACAGATACGCAGTATTTT CASSPYGASTDTQYF
TRBJ2-7 . . TRBV4-2 TGTGCCAGCAGCCGCGGTGACGAGCAGTACTTC CASSRGDEQYF
TRBJ2-2 . . TRBV18 TGTGCCAGCTCACCACCAACCCTTACGAACACCGGGGAGCTGTTTTTT CASSPPTLTNTGELFF
TRBJ2-2 . . TRBV10-1 TGCGCCAGCAGTGAGCCGGGTGTAGGTGGACCCACCGGGGAGCTGTTTTTT CASSEPGVGGPTGELFF
TRBJ1-1 . few TRBV19 TGTGCCAGTAGTATCTATCCCCAGGGAGGCGGCACTGAAGCTTTCTTT CASSIYPQGGGTEAFF
TRBJ2-3 . few TRBV4-1 TGCGCCAGCAGTTCCGACACTCTGCTTGAGGATACGCAGTATTTT CASSSDTLLEDTQYF
TRBJ2-3 . . TRBV7-9 TGTGCCAGCAGCCGCATCGGGACTAGCACAGATACGCAGTATTTT CASSRIGTSTDTQYF
TRBJ2-5 . once TRBV7-7 TGTGCCAGCAGCTTTGGCCCGAGTAAGGAGACCCAGTACTTC CASSFGPSKETQYF
TRBJ1-3 . . TRBV29-1 TGCAGCGTTGCCCTACAAGGCTTGGGGGGAAACACCATATATTTT CSVALQGLGGNTIYF
TRBJ2-7 . . TRBV29-1 TGCAGCGTTGATGAGGGCTACGAGCAGTACTTC CSVDEGYEQYF
TRBJ1-1 TRBD1 few TRBV9 TGTGCCAGCAGCGCCTACACAGGGGGCACTGAAGCTTTCTTT CASSAYTGGTEAFF
TRBJ2-7 . . TRBV4-1 TGCGCCAGCAGCCAAGCAGCACAGGGACGAAACTACGAGCAGTACTTC CASSQAAQGRNYEQYF
TRBJ1-5 . . TRBV18 TGTGCCAGCTCGTTCTTGGGAGATCAGCCCCAGCATTTT CASSFLGDQPQHF
TRBJ2-2 . . TRBV5-1 TGCGCCAGCAGCTTGGGGAGGGTCTTCACCGGGGAGCTGTTTTTT CASSLGRVFTGELFF
TRBJ2-1 TRBD1 . TRBV7-2 TGTGCCAGCAGCATCAGGGACAGTAGATACAATGAGCAGTTCTTC CASSIRDSRYNEQFF
TRBJ1-2 . . TRBV30 TGTGCCTGGAGTACCTTGGACTATGGCTACACCTTC CAWSTLDYGYTF
TRBJ2-7 TRBD2 . TRBV28 TGTGCCAGCAGCTCCCCTTCGGCGGGAGAACTCTACGAGCAGTACTTC CASSSPSAGELYEQYF
TRBJ2-3 . . TRBV6-4 TGTGCCAGCAGTGACAGGGGTATAGATACGCAGTATTTT CASSDRGIDTQYF
TRBJ1-2 TRBD1 . TRBV5-1 TGCGCCAGCAGCTCGGACAGGGGGTCGGTGTATGGCTACACCTTC CASSSDRGSVYGYTF
TRBJ1-5 . once TRBV6-1 TGTGCCAGCAGTTCCGACCGGGACAATAATCAGCCCCAGCATTTT CASSSDRDNNQPQHF
TRBJ2-3 . . TRBV9 TGTGCCAGCGGGGGGCGGCGACTAGAGGGGAACCCAGATACGCAGTATTTT CASGGRRLEGNPDTQYF
TRBJ1-6 . . TRBV11-2 TGTGCCAGCAGCCGGGTAATTAAGGATTCACCCCTCCACTTT CASSRVIKDSPLHF
TRBJ1-5 TRBD1 . TRBV5-1 TGCGCCAGCAGCCCGGGTCCCGGGACAGGGGATCAGCCCCAGCATTTT CASSPGPGTGDQPQHF
TRBJ1-4 . . TRBV2 TGTGCCAGCAGTGACATTTGGGTTGAGGGGATTGAAAAACTGTTTTTT CASSDIWVEGIEKLFF
TRBJ2-3 . . TRBV2 TGTGCCGGGGGGAGTGGGAAACGAAGCACAGATACGCAGTATTTT CAGGSGKRSTDTQYF
TRBJ1-3 . . TRBV2 TGTGCCAGCACCATGGGACGGACCTCTGGAAACACCATATATTTT CASTMGRTSGNTIYF
TRBJ1-6 . . TRBV5-4 TGTGCCGGCTCGGACGGGAATTCACCCCTCCACTTT CAGSDGNSPLHF
TRBJ2-3 TRBD2 . TRBV7-3 TGTGCCAGCAGCTCACTCGGGGGGAGCACAGATACGCAGTATTTT CASSSLGGSTDTQYF
TRBJ1-1 . . TRBV27 TGTGCCAGCAGTCAGGGAAGTCGCACTGAAGCTTTCTTT CASSQGSRTEAFF
TRBJ2-1 . . TRBV7-2 TGTGCCAGCAGCTTACCTCATAATGAGCAGTTCTTC CASSLPHNEQFF
TRBJ2-3 TRBD2 . TRBV27 TGTGCCAGCAGTTTATGGCGGGGGGTAGGGGCAGATACGCAGTATTTT CASSLWRGVGADTQYF
TRBJ1-2 . . TRBV4-1 TGCGCCAGCAGCCAGCTGACAGGAGGGAACTATGGCTACACCTTC CASSQLTGGNYGYTF
TRBJ2-7 . once TRBV21-1 TGTGCCAGCAGCACAAAAGGGGACAGGGGCCCCTACGAGCAGTACTTC CASSTKGDRGPYEQYF
TRBJ1-1 . . TRBV10-3 TGTGCCATCAGTGAGTTTTTATCGGATAAACAGGGCCGCACTGAAGCTTTCTTT CAISEFLSDKQGRTEAFF
TRBJ2-7 TRBD1 . TRBV6-1 TGTGCCAGCAGTTCTACAGGGGGCCGGGAGCAGTACTTC CASSSTGGREQYF
TRBJ2-1 . . TRBV5-4 TGTGCCAGCAGCCGTGGAGGGCCGGACGGGCAGTTCTTC CASSRGGPDGQFF
TRBJ2-2 . . TRBV29-1 TGCAGCGTCGGCGGCCCTGGGGTCAACACCGGGGAGCTGTTTTTT CSVGGPGVNTGELFF
TRBJ2-7 . . TRBV30 TGTGCCGCCGTATGGGCCCATTACGAGCAGTACTTC CAAVWAHYEQYF
TRBJ2-7 . . TRBV2 TGTGCCAGCTGCTCTTCAGGCTCCTACGAGCAGTACTTC CASCSSGSYEQYF
TRBJ2-1 TRBD2 once TRBV5-1 TGCGCCAGCAGCCCGTCTAGCGGGAGCTACAATGAGCAGTTCTTC CASSPSSGSYNEQFF
TRBJ1-1 TRBD1 . TRBV6-1 TGTGCCAGCCGACAGGGAACGTCCACTGAAGCTTTCTTT CASRQGTSTEAFF
TRBJ2-7 TRBD1 . TRBV11-2 TGTGCCAGCAGCTTAGACCCGGGACAGACCTACGAGCAGTACTTC CASSLDPGQTYEQYF
TRBJ1-4 . . TRBV18 TGTGCCAGCTCACCACAGGAGGGTAATGAAAAACTGTTTTTT CASSPQEGNEKLFF